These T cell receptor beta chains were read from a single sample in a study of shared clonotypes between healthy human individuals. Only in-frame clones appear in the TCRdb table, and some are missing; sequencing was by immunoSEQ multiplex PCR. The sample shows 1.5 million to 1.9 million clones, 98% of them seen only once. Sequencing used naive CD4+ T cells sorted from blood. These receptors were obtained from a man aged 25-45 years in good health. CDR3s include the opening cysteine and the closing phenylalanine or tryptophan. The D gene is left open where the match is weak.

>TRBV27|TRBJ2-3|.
TGTGCCAGCTTATTTAAGAGGACAGATACGCAGTATTTT
CASLFKRTDTQYF
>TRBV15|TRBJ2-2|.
TGTGCCACCAGCCGTCTATCGAACACCGGGGAGCTGTTTTTT
CATSRLSNTGELFF
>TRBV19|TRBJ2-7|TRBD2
TGTGCCAGTACCTTGGGCACTAGCGGGAGTTACGAGCAGTACTTC
CASTLGTSGSYEQYF
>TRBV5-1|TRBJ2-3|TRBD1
TGCGCCAGCAGCGCCGACAGGGGGCGGGCAGATACGCAGTATTTT
CASSADRGRADTQYF
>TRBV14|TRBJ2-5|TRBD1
TGTGCCAGCAGCACCCACAGGGGGCCGGCCCAGTACTTC
CASSTHRGPAQYF
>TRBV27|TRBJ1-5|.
TGTGCCAGCAGTCCGCGGACTTATGGGAGCAATCAGCCCCAGCATTTT
CASSPRTYGSNQPQHF
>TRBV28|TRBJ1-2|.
TGTGCCAGCAGTCTTGAGGACTATGGCTACACCTTC
CASSLEDYGYTF
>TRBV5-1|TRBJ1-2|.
TGCGCCAGCAGCTCCTCAAGGGACTTGCCTAACTATGGCTACACCTTC
CASSSSRDLPNYGYTF
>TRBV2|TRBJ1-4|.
TGTGCCAGCAGGATGGGGAGGGGCTTTGAAAAACTGTTTTTT
CASRMGRGFEKLFF
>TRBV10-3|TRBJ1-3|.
TGTGCCATCAGTGAGTCGACCAGGGACTCTGGAAACACCATATATTTT
CAISESTRDSGNTIYF
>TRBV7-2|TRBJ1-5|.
TGTGCCAGCAGCTATAATAACCAGCCCCAGCATTTT
CASSYNNQPQHF
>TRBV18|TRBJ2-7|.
TGTGCCAGCTCTACGGCGGGACGGGAGAGCGAGCAGTACTTC
CASSTAGRESEQYF
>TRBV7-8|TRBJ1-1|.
TGTGCCAGCAGCTTAGCGCGCAGGGCCGAAGCTTTCTTT
CASSLARRAEAFF
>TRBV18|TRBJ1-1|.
TGTGCCAGCTCCGCCTTGGGGTACACTGAAGCTTTCTTT
CASSALGYTEAFF
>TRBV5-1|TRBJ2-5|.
TGCGCCAGCAGCCCGCGCGGGGTAGGGGAGACCCAGTACTTC
CASSPRGVGETQYF
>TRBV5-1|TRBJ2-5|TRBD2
TGCGCCAGCAGCTCAATGGGACTAGCGGAAGAGACCCAGTACTTC
CASSSMGLAEETQYF
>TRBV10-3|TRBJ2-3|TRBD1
TGTGCCATCAGACCGGGGACAGTGGGCCTGGATACGCAGTATTTT
CAIRPGTVGLDTQYF